A selection of T cell receptor beta chains follows, all from one sample in a study of shared clonotypes between healthy human individuals. Clones were sequenced by immunoSEQ multiplex PCR, and TCRdb holds only the in-frame ones, with some missing. The data show approximately 1.9 million clones, 80% to 95% seen once. The sample was naive CD8+ T cells from PBMCs. Every receptor here comes from a man between 18 and 35 years old in good health. Some clones in this sample may be carry-over from other donors' samples. CDR3s include the opening cysteine and the closing phenylalanine or tryptophan. Fields, in order: J gene, clone size, V gene, D gene, CDR3 protein, CDR3 DNA. A D gene is named only where the DNA matches it firmly. Size is stated for part of the rows, as once, few or many counts, or as a class when the clone is expanded.

j_call: TRBJ2-1
clone_size: -
v_call: TRBV5-1
d_call: TRBD2
cdr3_aa: CASSRLTLLGLAGADEQFF
cdr3_nt: TGCGCCAGCAGCCGACTCACCCTACTTGGACTAGCAGGAGCGGATGAGCAGTTCTTC

j_call: TRBJ2-1
clone_size: -
v_call: TRBV4-3
d_call: -
cdr3_aa: CASSQGWASGQFF
cdr3_nt: TGCGCCAGCAGCCAAGGGTGGGCCTCGGGGCAGTTCTTC

j_call: TRBJ2-2
clone_size: -
v_call: TRBV2
d_call: TRBD2
cdr3_aa: CASSTLAGNTGELFF
cdr3_nt: TGTGCCAGCAGCACTCTAGCGGGGAACACCGGGGAGCTGTTTTTT

j_call: TRBJ2-6
clone_size: -
v_call: TRBV9
d_call: -
cdr3_aa: CASSDPRGLGANVLTF
cdr3_nt: TGTGCCAGCAGCGACCCCCGGGGCCTCGGGGCCAACGTCCTGACTTTC

j_call: TRBJ2-4
clone_size: once
v_call: TRBV27
d_call: TRBD2
cdr3_aa: CASSLSGVAKNIQYF
cdr3_nt: TGTGCCAGCAGTTTAAGCGGGGTAGCCAAAAACATTCAGTACTTC

j_call: TRBJ1-1
clone_size: -
v_call: TRBV5-4
d_call: -
cdr3_aa: CASSPEGRRNTEAFF
cdr3_nt: TGTGCCAGCAGCCCCGAGGGCAGGAGGAACACTGAAGCTTTCTTT

j_call: TRBJ2-7
clone_size: -
v_call: TRBV29-1
d_call: -
cdr3_aa: CSVLASAYEQYF
cdr3_nt: TGCAGCGTTCTAGCGTCCGCCTACGAGCAGTACTTC

j_call: TRBJ2-7
clone_size: -
v_call: TRBV7-2
d_call: TRBD2
cdr3_aa: CASSLTGLAGSEQYF
cdr3_nt: TGTGCCAGCAGCTTAACGGGACTAGCGGGATCCGAGCAGTACTTC

j_call: TRBJ1-6
clone_size: -
v_call: TRBV28
d_call: TRBD1
cdr3_aa: CASSLLARGYNSPLHF
cdr3_nt: TGTGCCAGCAGTTTACTGGCCAGGGGGTATAATTCACCCCTCCACTTT

j_call: TRBJ2-1
clone_size: once
v_call: TRBV7-2
d_call: TRBD2
cdr3_aa: CASSTSGAAGLRSEQFF
cdr3_nt: TGTGCCAGCAGCACCTCCGGGGCAGCGGGGTTGAGAAGTGAGCAGTTCTTC

j_call: TRBJ1-5
clone_size: -
v_call: TRBV28
d_call: -
cdr3_aa: CASTSPSASNQPQHF
cdr3_nt: TGTGCCAGCACCTCCCCGAGTGCGAGCAATCAGCCCCAGCATTTT

j_call: TRBJ2-7
clone_size: -
v_call: TRBV7-9
d_call: -
cdr3_aa: CASSLGGFYEQYF
cdr3_nt: TGTGCCAGCAGCTTGGGGGGATTCTACGAGCAGTACTTC

j_call: TRBJ2-6
clone_size: -
v_call: TRBV7-9
d_call: -
cdr3_aa: CASSLERASGANVLTF
cdr3_nt: TGTGCCAGCAGCTTGGAAAGGGCCTCTGGGGCCAACGTCCTGACTTTC

j_call: TRBJ2-3
clone_size: -
v_call: TRBV7-9
d_call: -
cdr3_aa: CATQPGRASTDTQYF
cdr3_nt: TGTGCCACCCAACCGGGACGGGCGTCCACAGATACGCAGTATTTT

j_call: TRBJ2-3
clone_size: -
v_call: TRBV27
d_call: -
cdr3_aa: CASSLGWSTTDTQYF
cdr3_nt: TGTGCCAGCAGTTTGGGGTGGTCCACCACAGATACGCAGTATTTT

j_call: TRBJ1-2
clone_size: few
v_call: TRBV18
d_call: -
cdr3_aa: CASSPAGEANYGYTF
cdr3_nt: TGTGCCAGCTCACCTGCGGGGGAAGCTAACTATGGCTACACCTTC

j_call: TRBJ2-5
clone_size: -
v_call: TRBV5-1
d_call: -
cdr3_aa: CASSLQPLQETQYF
cdr3_nt: TGCGCCAGCAGCTTGCAGCCCCTCCAAGAGACCCAGTACTTC

j_call: TRBJ2-7
clone_size: -
v_call: TRBV6-1
d_call: TRBD1
cdr3_aa: CASSESGTGQEQYF
cdr3_nt: TGTGCCAGCAGTGAATCCGGGACAGGGCAAGAGCAGTACTTC

j_call: TRBJ2-1
clone_size: -
v_call: TRBV13
d_call: TRBD2
cdr3_aa: CASSLVGPVGGEQFF
cdr3_nt: TGTGCCAGCAGCTTAGTGGGTCCGGTGGGAGGGGAGCAGTTCTTC

j_call: TRBJ2-5
clone_size: -
v_call: TRBV5-3
d_call: -
cdr3_aa: CARSLESSAQETQYF
cdr3_nt: TGTGCCAGAAGCTTGGAGTCTAGCGCTCAAGAGACCCAGTACTTC

j_call: TRBJ2-2
clone_size: -
v_call: TRBV2
d_call: TRBD2
cdr3_aa: CASSDPGLAGGGSGELFF
cdr3_nt: TGTGCCAGCAGCGACCCGGGACTAGCGGGAGGGGGGTCCGGGGAGCTGTTTTTT

j_call: TRBJ2-1
clone_size: once
v_call: TRBV11-3
d_call: -
cdr3_aa: CASSPSFGNEQFF
cdr3_nt: TGTGCCAGCAGCCCCAGTTTCGGAAATGAGCAGTTCTTC

j_call: TRBJ2-7
clone_size: -
v_call: TRBV5-1
d_call: TRBD1
cdr3_aa: CASSLGTGTYEQYF
cdr3_nt: TGCGCCAGCAGCCTTGGGACAGGGACCTACGAGCAGTACTTC

j_call: TRBJ2-3
clone_size: -
v_call: TRBV19
d_call: -
cdr3_aa: CASSFPTETDTQYF
cdr3_nt: TGTGCCAGTAGTTTCCCGACAGAAACAGATACGCAGTATTTT

j_call: TRBJ2-3
clone_size: -
v_call: TRBV6-5
d_call: -
cdr3_aa: CASRRTGTSTDTQYF
cdr3_nt: TGTGCCAGCAGACGTACAGGGACTAGCACAGATACGCAGTATTTT

j_call: TRBJ2-7
clone_size: -
v_call: TRBV9
d_call: TRBD2
cdr3_aa: CASSVGEGLWEQYF
cdr3_nt: TGTGCCAGCAGCGTTGGGGAGGGGTTATGGGAGCAGTACTTC

j_call: TRBJ1-3
clone_size: once
v_call: TRBV9
d_call: -
cdr3_aa: CASSVGPGTPGNTIYF
cdr3_nt: TGTGCCAGCAGCGTAGGCCCTGGGACGCCGGGAAACACCATATATTTT

j_call: TRBJ2-1
clone_size: -
v_call: TRBV19
d_call: TRBD2
cdr3_aa: CASSIVGAGGGSEQFF
cdr3_nt: TGTGCCAGTAGTATAGTAGGGGCGGGAGGGGGATCTGAGCAGTTCTTC

j_call: TRBJ1-4
clone_size: -
v_call: TRBV13
d_call: TRBD1
cdr3_aa: CASSSAGGTNEKLFF
cdr3_nt: TGTGCCAGCAGCTCGGCAGGGGGAACTAATGAAAAACTGTTTTTT

j_call: TRBJ1-1
clone_size: -
v_call: TRBV9
d_call: TRBD1
cdr3_aa: CASSAGVTGGPFEAFF
cdr3_nt: TGTGCCAGCAGCGCCGGGGTCACAGGGGGCCCGTTTGAAGCTTTCTTT

j_call: TRBJ2-3
clone_size: -
v_call: TRBV9
d_call: TRBD1
cdr3_aa: CASSVPRTGGDLDTQYF
cdr3_nt: TGTGCCAGCAGCGTACCAAGGACAGGGGGAGACCTCGATACGCAGTATTTT

j_call: TRBJ2-7
clone_size: -
v_call: TRBV19
d_call: -
cdr3_aa: CASSVGGRSYEQYF
cdr3_nt: TGTGCCAGTTCAGTTGGGGGCCGCTCCTACGAGCAGTACTTC

j_call: TRBJ2-3
clone_size: -
v_call: TRBV29-1
d_call: TRBD1
cdr3_aa: CSVEVGQGGLDTQYF
cdr3_nt: TGCAGCGTTGAAGTGGGACAGGGGGGCCTCGATACGCAGTATTTT

j_call: TRBJ2-2
clone_size: -
v_call: TRBV28
d_call: -
cdr3_aa: CASSPRVSGELFF
cdr3_nt: TGTGCCAGCAGCCCCCGGGTATCCGGGGAGCTGTTTTTT

j_call: TRBJ2-7
clone_size: once
v_call: TRBV5-4
d_call: -
cdr3_aa: CASSLRPRDQTYEQYF
cdr3_nt: TGTGCCAGCAGCCTTCGACCCCGGGACCAAACCTACGAGCAGTACTTC

j_call: TRBJ2-1
clone_size: -
v_call: TRBV28
d_call: -
cdr3_aa: CASSFPLGSGGNEQFF
cdr3_nt: TGTGCCAGCAGTTTTCCCTTGGGCTCCGGGGGCAATGAGCAGTTCTTC

j_call: TRBJ2-7
clone_size: -
v_call: TRBV7-2
d_call: TRBD2
cdr3_aa: CASSALQTSGAYEQYF
cdr3_nt: TGTGCCAGCAGCGCCCTGCAGACTAGCGGGGCCTACGAGCAGTACTTC

j_call: TRBJ2-5
clone_size: -
v_call: TRBV28
d_call: TRBD1
cdr3_aa: CASTGGQGARETQYF
cdr3_nt: TGTGCCAGCACTGGAGGACAGGGGGCGCGGGAGACCCAGTACTTC

j_call: TRBJ2-5
clone_size: -
v_call: TRBV27
d_call: TRBD1
cdr3_aa: CASRNLGQGFETQYF
cdr3_nt: TGTGCCAGCAGGAACTTGGGACAGGGGTTTGAGACCCAGTACTTC

j_call: TRBJ2-5
clone_size: -
v_call: TRBV28
d_call: -
cdr3_aa: CASSLRAYQETQYF
cdr3_nt: TGTGCCAGCAGTTTAAGGGCCTACCAAGAGACCCAGTACTTC

j_call: TRBJ2-7
clone_size: -
v_call: TRBV9
d_call: -
cdr3_aa: CASSVLPTGGPYEQYF
cdr3_nt: TGTGCCAGCAGCGTACTCCCGACAGGCGGTCCCTACGAGCAGTACTTC

j_call: TRBJ2-7
clone_size: -
v_call: TRBV27
d_call: -
cdr3_aa: CASSSDGLYSYEQYF
cdr3_nt: TGTGCCAGCAGTTCGGACGGATTATACTCCTACGAGCAGTACTTC

j_call: TRBJ2-7
clone_size: -
v_call: TRBV19
d_call: -
cdr3_aa: CASSMAGREQYF
cdr3_nt: TGTGCCAGTAGTATGGCAGGCCGCGAGCAGTACTTC

j_call: TRBJ2-1
clone_size: -
v_call: TRBV15
d_call: TRBD2
cdr3_aa: CATSSPGASGYNEQFF
cdr3_nt: TGTGCCACCAGCAGCCCCGGGGCTAGCGGGTACAATGAGCAGTTCTTC

j_call: TRBJ1-1
clone_size: -
v_call: TRBV6-1
d_call: TRBD1
cdr3_aa: CASRENPGQMNTEAFF
cdr3_nt: TGTGCCAGCAGGGAAAATCCGGGACAGATGAACACTGAAGCTTTCTTT

j_call: TRBJ1-1
clone_size: -
v_call: TRBV4-1
d_call: -
cdr3_aa: CASSQESGGAGLAFF
cdr3_nt: TGCGCCAGCAGCCAAGAATCCGGGGGCGCCGGGTTAGCTTTCTTT

j_call: TRBJ1-2
clone_size: -
v_call: TRBV9
d_call: -
cdr3_aa: CASSVSNRWGSGYTF
cdr3_nt: TGTGCCAGCAGCGTCTCGAACCGGTGGGGGTCTGGCTACACCTTC

j_call: TRBJ2-3
clone_size: -
v_call: TRBV11-3
d_call: -
cdr3_aa: CASSLGQGTDTQYF
cdr3_nt: TGTGCCAGCAGCTTGGGGCAGGGGACAGATACGCAGTATTTT

j_call: TRBJ1-2
clone_size: -
v_call: TRBV5-1
d_call: TRBD1
cdr3_aa: CASSLYAGTGGGYTF
cdr3_nt: TGCGCCAGCAGCCTTTATGCCGGGACAGGGGGCGGCTACACCTTC

j_call: TRBJ2-5
clone_size: -
v_call: TRBV5-1
d_call: TRBD2
cdr3_aa: CASSFRWGGQETQYF
cdr3_nt: TGCGCCAGCAGCTTCCGGTGGGGGGGCCAAGAGACCCAGTACTTC

j_call: TRBJ2-7
clone_size: -
v_call: TRBV7-3
d_call: TRBD2
cdr3_aa: CASSPAGGSPYEQYF
cdr3_nt: TGTGCCAGCAGCCCCGCTGGCGGGAGCCCCTACGAGCAGTACTTC

j_call: TRBJ1-2
clone_size: -
v_call: TRBV10-3
d_call: -
cdr3_aa: CAISESPPGSNYGYTF
cdr3_nt: TGTGCCATCAGTGAGTCTCCCCCCGGGTCTAACTATGGCTACACCTTC

j_call: TRBJ2-5
clone_size: -
v_call: TRBV10-3
d_call: -
cdr3_aa: CALPWGAGETQYF
cdr3_nt: TGTGCCCTCCCCTGGGGGGCCGGGGAGACCCAGTACTTC

j_call: TRBJ2-1
clone_size: -
v_call: TRBV2
d_call: TRBD1
cdr3_aa: CASSHRGGSYNEQFF
cdr3_nt: TGTGCCAGCAGCCACAGGGGCGGGTCCTACAATGAGCAGTTCTTC